This passage covers 20 T cell receptor beta chains from one sample sequenced in a study of T-cell memory formation after mild COVID-19 (dated by TCRdb to the early 2020s). Libraries were built with 5' RACE. Instrument used: Illumina NovaSeq 6000. TCRdb trimmed public reads at Q25 via fastp, called clones via MiXCR and kept in-frame beta chains. Under each unique CDR3 protein, matching rows form one entry showing the most common genes and DNA. This sample has over 150,000 distinct CDR3 sequences in its table, and 10% to 15% of those were observed once. Together, the top ten hold 2.5% to 3.5% of the sample. The sequencing input was PBMCs or a T cell subset sorted from them (not recorded which). Receptors originate from a man between 18 and 35 years old who had mild COVID-19 (a few samples of this study predate the infection). The sample titles of this study are shuffled in the database, so cell type and time point are left out; the donor was told from shared clones.

The gene calls are TRBV20-1 and TRBJ2-1, with D perhaps matching TRBD2 (6 bases). The germline V gene has CDR1 DFQATT and CDR2 SNEGSKA (reference sequence). The length of the CDR3 is 12 residues. V dropped 1 base and J dropped 6 bases, with 7 bases sitting between them. In DNA, the CDR3 is TGCAGTGCTAGAGGGGACTTCAATGAGCAGTTCTTC. Translating it yields CSARGDFNEQFF.

In this sample, this clonotype turned up many times. This chain connects TRBV20-1 to TRBJ2-2; a weak D match, TRBD2 (5 bases). Trimming shortened V by 0 bases and J by 7 bases, and 15 bases separated the two germline ends. From germline, CDR1 is DFQATT and CDR2 SNEGSKA (reference sequence). The CDR3 extends over 15 amino acids. In DNA, the CDR3 is TGCAGTGCTAGAGATCCGCAAAGGGAGATCGGGGAGCTGTTTTTT. Encoded protein: CSARDPQREIGELFF.

This clonotype occurred a few times. The CDR3 region is CASSLGLAGTNTGELFF. CDR3 nucleotide sequence: TGTGCCAGCAGTCTGGGACTAGCGGGGACGAACACCGGGGAGCTGTTTTTT. The genes are TRBV12-3 or TRBV12-4 and TRBJ2-2; TRBD2 agrees at 13 bases. V dropped 5 bases and J dropped 0; count of bases not matched to a gene: 3. This CDR3 comprises 17 residues.

The chain links TRBV7-6 to TRBJ1-5; D remains ambiguous. Germline V gene data show CDR1 as SGHVS and CDR2 as FNYEAQ. The CDR3 loop spans 16 amino acids. V lost 0 bases and J lost 2, with 11 bases in between. The CDR3 region has the DNA TGTGCCAGCAGCTTAGCGGGGAATTTGGGCAATCAGCCCCAGCATTTT. It translates to CASSLAGNLGNQPQHF.

J is TRBJ2-5 and V is TRBV5-1; possibly TRBD1 for D (6 bases). V lost 10 bases to trimming and J lost 3 bases, with 16 bases between them. The germline CDR1 and CDR2 sequences are SGHRS and YFSETQ. The length of the CDR3 is 13 residues. The CDR3 loop is CAEEQGDEETQYF. CDR3 sequence (DNA): TGCGCCGAAGAACAGGGTGATGAAGAGACCCAGTACTTC.

This chain links TRBV21-1 with TRBJ1-1. TRBV21-1 is termed a pseudogene. The CDR3 contains 12 residues. Here the CDR3 DNA reads TGTGCCAGCAGCAAAGCGAACCGTGAAGCTTTCTTT. Translation gives CASSKANREAFF.

This clonotype was detected many times. In DNA form, the CDR3 reads TGCGCCAGCAGCGTGTTTCATCAGAACACTGAAGCTTTCTTT. Translating it yields CASSVFHQNTEAFF. The rearrangement uses TRBV4-1 and TRBJ1-1; no firm D call. The CDR3 has 14 residues. Trimming removed 5 bases at V and 1 base at J, with 11 bases between. Germline V CDR1 and CDR2: MGHRA, YSYEKL.

The table lists this clonotype with many counts. V gene TRBV28 combines with J gene TRBJ2-1, with 9 bases identical to TRBD2. J was trimmed by 2 bases and V by 9 bases; bases with no gene match: 2. From germline, CDR1 is MDHEN and CDR2 SYDVKM. This CDR3 is built from 13 residues. Here the CDR3 DNA reads TGTGCCAGTTCTAGCGGGGCCTACAATGAGCAGTTCTTC. Translated, it gives CASSSGAYNEQFF.

V gene TRBV3-1 combines with J gene TRBJ2-1; D is undetermined. Germline values: CDR1 LGHDT, CDR2 YNNKEL (reference sequence). The CDR3 has 13 residues. V lost 1 base and J lost 5, with 6 bases in between. CDR3: CASSQVGNNEQFF. CDR3 bases: TGTGCCAGCAGCCAAGTGGGTAACAATGAGCAGTTCTTC.

The J gene is TRBJ2-1, the V gene TRBV28; D might be TRBD2 (7 bases). Per germline, CDR1 MDHEN and CDR2 SYDVKM. The CDR3 has 17 amino acids. V was trimmed by 3 bases and J by 0 bases, leaving 15 bases between them. The CDR3 bases are TGTGCCAGCAGTTTGGGAGGGGGTGGTGACTCCTACAATGAGCAGTTCTTC. It yields the protein CASSLGGGGDSYNEQFF.

The J gene is TRBJ2-3, the V gene TRBV7-2; a weak D match, TRBD1 (6 bases). Germline-derived CDR1 and CDR2 are SGHTA and FQGNSA. The CDR3 contains 14 residues. V was trimmed by 5 bases and J by 6 bases, leaving 15 bases between them. The CDR3 here is CASSQDSPADTQYF. Written as DNA, the CDR3 is TGTGCCAGCAGCCAGGACAGTCCCGCGGATACGCAGTATTTT.

This clonotype was seen a handful of times. The chain couples TRBV5-1 to TRBJ2-7; 8 nucleotides match TRBD1. Per the germline V gene, CDR1 is SGHRS and CDR2 is YFSETQ. This CDR3 comprises 15 residues. V lost 0 bases to trimming and J lost 2 bases; unmatched junction nucleotides: 4. CDR3 coding DNA: TGCGCCAGCAGCTTGGTGACAGGGGCCACCTACGAGCAGTACTTC. It is translated as CASSLVTGATYEQYF.

This clonotype has a handful of counts. The chain recombines TRBV5-4 with TRBJ2-5, with TRBD2 identical over 9 bases. This CDR3 region has 14 residues. J was trimmed by 3 bases and V by 4 bases; bases with no gene match: 4. Germline V gene lookup returns CDR1 SGHNT and CDR2 YYREEE (reference sequence). The CDR3: CASSTRLAEETQYF. The CDR3 DNA reads TGTGCCAGCAGCACCAGACTAGCGGAAGAGACCCAGTACTTC.

The chain couples TRBV5-1 to TRBJ1-1; weak D call: TRBD1 (6 bases). The CDR3 is 15 amino acids. Per germline, CDR1 SGHRS and CDR2 YFSETQ. Trimming removed 0 bases from V and 0 bases from J, with 9 bases in between. The CDR3 sequence is CASSLGTGLNTEAFF. CDR3 bases: TGCGCCAGCAGCTTGGGTACAGGGCTGAACACTGAAGCTTTCTTT.

This clonotype was seen only a few times. This rearrangement joins TRBV7-9 to TRBJ1-2, with a possible D match to TRBD1 (6 bases). The CDR3 has 14 residues. V lost 4 bases, J lost 4 bases, and 13 bases lay in between. Germline CDR1 SEHNR, CDR2 FQNEAQ (reference sequence). CDR3 nucleotide sequence: TGTGCCAGCAGCTCCCGGGGGGCGGTCTATGGCTACACCTTC. Translating it yields CASSSRGAVYGYTF.

The CDR3 protein is CASSFSGTGNNQPQHF. CDR3 nucleotides: TGTGCCAGCAGCTTTTCTGGGACAGGGAACAATCAGCCCCAGCATTTT. The rearrangement joins TRBV7-2 to TRBJ1-5; 9 nucleotides agree with TRBD1. The germline V gene has CDR1 SGHTA and CDR2 FQGNSA. V lost 3 bases to trimming and J lost 3 bases; unmatched junction nucleotides: 6. The CDR3 length is 16 residues. The whole variable domain, filled in from reference TRBV7-2 and TRBJ1-5, reads GAGVSQSPSNKVTEKGKDVELRCDPISGHTALYWYRQSLGQGLEFLIYFQGNSAPDKSGLPSDRFSAERTGGSVSTLTIQRTQQEDSAVYLCASSFSGTGNNQPQHFGDGTRLSIL.

This chain's CDR3 is CASSLRGVGPQQETQYF. CDR3 in DNA: TGTGCCAGCAGCTTAAGGGGAGTGGGGCCGCAACAAGAGACCCAGTACTTC. The rearrangement joins TRBV7-2 to TRBJ2-5; the D gene could be TRBD1 or TRBD2 (5 bases each). This CDR3 contains 17 residues. V dropped 2 bases and J dropped 2 bases, with 18 bases sitting between them. Looked up from germline, CDR1 is SGHTA and CDR2 is FQGNSA.

The chain uses TRBV28 and TRBJ2-3; tentative D call: TRBD1 (5 bases). Trimming stripped 6 bases from V and 4 bases from J, with 20 bases between. The CDR3 covers 16 residues. Germline CDR1 and CDR2: MDHEN and SYDVKM. CDR3 sequence (DNA): TGTGCCAGCAGCCGACGTGGGAAGGGGTTCCCAGATACGCAGTATTTT. As protein: CASSRRGKGFPDTQYF.

J is TRBJ2-1 and V is TRBV2; unclear D gene. CDR3 length: 13 residues. V shed 3 bases and J shed 6 bases, with 9 bases lying between them. Germline-derived CDR1 and CDR2 are SNHLY and FYNNEI. The CDR3 is CASSDFTSNEQFF. The CDR3 nucleotides are TGTGCCAGCAGTGATTTCACCAGCAATGAGCAGTTCTTC. Supplemented by reference TRBV2 and TRBJ2-1, the full variable domain reads EPEVTQTPSHQVTQMGQEVILRCVPISNHLYFYWYRQILGQKVEFLVSFYNNEISEKSEIFDDQFSVERPDGSNFTLKIRSTKLEDSAMYFCASSDFTSNEQFFGPGTRLTVL.

This clonotype was detected only a few times. The chain couples TRBV7-2 to TRBJ2-7; weak D call: TRBD2 (7 bases). The germline V and J ends were trimmed by 3 bases and 4 bases, with 16 bases remaining between them. The CDR3 runs to 15 residues. Germline CDR1 is SGHTA and CDR2 is FQGNSA. This CDR3 reads CASSFRRGAVYEQYF. CDR3 bases: TGTGCCAGCAGCTTTAGACGGGGGGCCGTTTACGAGCAGTACTTC.